The following is a TCR beta chain sequence with its context. The sample comes from a study of blood T cell repertoires in COVID-19. Per the original data handling: Amplification with reference gene primers provided the estimates of nucleated cell counts. Libraries were prepared by immunoSEQ multiplex PCR; TCRdb keeps only in-frame clonotypes and omits some of them. Clone size and the V and J calls come from that table; the DNA yielded D and trimming. The sample lists 300,000 to 450,000 clones; around 85% were seen once. V was trimmed by 4 bases and J by 4 bases, leaving 14 bases between them. There are 15 residues in the CDR3. Germline V lookup: CDR1 MDHEN, CDR2 SYDVKM.

The V call is TRBV28, the J call TRBJ1-5, with unresolved D. The clonotype comes from a woman under 30 with acute or convalescent COVID-19. Sequenced sample: peripheral blood. The CDR3 DNA is TGTGCCAGCAGTTCACCTACTGGACTGAATCAGCCCCAGCATTTT. Translated, it gives CASSSPTGLNQPQHF.